Sequencing of this T cell receptor beta chain was carried out in a study of blood T cell repertoires in COVID-19. Here immunoSEQ multiplex PCR was the method, and the copy in TCRdb shows in-frame clones only, minus some. The repertoire holds about 110,000 clones, 80% to 90% seen once, with about 30% in the top ten. V gave up 4 bases and J gave up 5 bases; unmatched junction bases: 7. This CDR3 region has 16 residues. Germline lookup yields CDR1 SGHNT and CDR2 YYREEE (reference sequence). Sample: peripheral blood. The V gene is TRBV5-4, the J gene TRBJ2-5; 14 nucleotides align to TRBD2. This receptor was obtained from a woman older than 75 with acute or convalescent COVID-19. CDR3 region: CASSPTSGGASETQYF. The CDR3 region has the DNA TGTGCCAGCAGCCCGACTAGCGGGGGGGCCTCCGAGACCCAGTACTTC.